These T cell receptor beta chains were read from a single sample in a study of cytomegalovirus exposure and HLA in healthy donors. The protocol was immunoSEQ multiplex PCR, while the TCRdb copy is restricted to in-frame clones and leaves out a portion. The sample shows 190,000 or so clones, 70% to 85% of them seen only once. The sample taken for sequencing was PBMCs. The source of these receptors is a boy aged 2 to 9 in good health and CMV-seronegative. Both conserved end residues are part of each CDR3. A D gene is named only where the DNA matches it firmly. Clone size, where shown, is once, few, many, or a class for clones that have expanded.

TRBJ2-1	NA	NA	TRBV2	CASLIEDEQFF	TGTGCCAGCTTAATCGAGGATGAGCAGTTCTTC
TRBJ1-1	NA	NA	TRBV4-2	CASSQDKMRELGTEAFF	TGTGCCAGCAGCCAAGATAAAATGAGGGAGCTGGGGACTGAAGCTTTCTTT
TRBJ2-7	NA	NA	TRBV29-1	CSVGVGQGISYEQYF	TGCAGCGTTGGTGTCGGTCAGGGTATCTCCTACGAGCAGTACTTC
TRBJ1-1	NA	NA	TRBV6-6	CASSPAKEEAFF	TGTGCCAGCAGTCCCGCAAAGGAGGAAGCTTTTTTT
TRBJ2-3	NA	NA	TRBV9	CASSLTSRADTQYF	TGTGCCAGCAGCCTTACTTCGCGGGCAGATACGCAGTATTTT
TRBJ1-2	NA	NA	TRBV18	CASSLGTGDGYTF	TGTGCCAGCTCACTCGGAACGGGAGACGGCTACACCTTC
TRBJ1-1	NA	NA	TRBV13	CASSFRTEAFF	TGTGCCAGCAGCTTCCGCACTGAAGCTTTCTTT
TRBJ2-5	TRBD1	NA	TRBV2	CASSWDSRETQYF	TGTGCCAGCAGTTGGGACAGTCGGGAGACCCAGTACTTC
TRBJ1-2	TRBD1	NA	TRBV20-1	CSAGTGMGYTF	TGCAGTGCCGGGACAGGGATGGGCTACACCTTC
TRBJ2-7	NA	once	TRBV4-2	CASRMELALSEEQYF	TGTGCCAGTAGAATGGAACTAGCCCTCTCGGAGGAGCAGTACTTC
TRBJ2-3	NA	NA	TRBV10-3	CAISEIGGARSDTQYF	TGTGCCATCAGTGAGATAGGGGGGGCTCGGTCAGATACGCAGTATTTT
TRBJ1-6	NA	NA	TRBV2	CASSDRGGENSPLHF	TGTGCCAGCAGTGATAGAGGGGGGGAAAATTCACCCCTCCACTTT
TRBJ1-2	NA	once	TRBV2	CASCQVVPRYGYTF	TGTGCCAGCTGCCAGGTCGTTCCCCGCTATGGCTACACCTTC
TRBJ1-2	TRBD1	NA	TRBV5-6	CASTTPDRGVYGYTF	TGTGCCAGCACAACCCCTGACAGGGGGGTGTATGGCTACACCTTC
TRBJ1-4	NA	NA	TRBV7-8	CASSLVRAAPSNEKLFF	TGTGCCAGCAGCTTAGTCAGGGCCGCGCCGAGTAATGAAAAACTGTTTTTT
TRBJ1-3	TRBD1	NA	TRBV18	CASSRRQGSAGNTIYF	TGTGCCAGCTCACGACGACAGGGGAGCGCTGGAAACACCATATATTTT
TRBJ2-2	NA	NA	TRBV19	CASRQQGMITGELFF	TGTGCCAGTAGACAACAGGGTATGATTACCGGGGAGCTGTTTTTT
TRBJ1-1	NA	NA	TRBV7-9	CASSLSAGVHTEAFF	TGTGCCAGCAGCTTATCAGCGGGGGTGCATACTGAAGCTTTCTTT
TRBJ1-4	NA	NA	TRBV6-6	CASSPWGGSLKLFF	TGTGCCAGCAGCCCGTGGGGGGGGAGTTTAAAACTGTTTTTT
TRBJ2-5	NA	NA	TRBV7-7	CASSPGSVETQYF	TGTGCTAGCAGCCCAGGTAGTGTCGAGACCCAGTACTTC
TRBJ1-3	NA	once	TRBV4-3	CASSQESGRAPSGNTIYF	TGCGCCAGCAGCCAAGAGTCGGGCAGGGCCCCCTCTGGAAACACCATATATTTT
TRBJ2-3	NA	NA	TRBV6-5	CATGDSSDTQYF	TGTGCCACGGGGGACAGTTCAGATACGCAGTATTTT
TRBJ2-3	NA	NA	TRBV30	CAWTGSTDTQYF	TGTGCCTGGACCGGGAGCACAGATACGCAGTATTTT